Sequencing of this T cell receptor (beta chain) was carried out in a study of blood T cell repertoires in COVID-19. The V gene end was trimmed by 6 bases and the J gene end by 4 bases; junction bases not matched to a gene: 7. CDR3 length equals 14 residues. The V gene's germline CDR1 is MNHNY and CDR2 SVGAGI (reference sequence). Measured with immunoSEQ multiplex PCR; TCRdb has only the in-frame clones, and not every one. The sample includes roughly 50,000 clones, about 88% of them seen just once. Material: peripheral blood. The clonotype comes from a human donor with active COVID-19. The donor label of this sample is uncertain. The gene calls are TRBV6-6 and TRBJ1-2; TRBD1 matches 8 bases. CDR3 sequence (DNA): TGTGCCAGCAGCCTCCGGGACAGGACCTATGGCTACACCTTC. Its protein product is CASSLRDRTYGYTF.